The present TCR beta chain was sequenced within a study of T-cell memory formation after mild COVID-19. Whole-study context: The two donors had largely donor-specific TCR clusters.

This CDR3 region has 15 residues. The junction had 3 bases not matched to a gene; V was cut back by 2 bases and J by 2 bases. CDR1 and CDR2 (germline): ENHRY, SYGVKD. TCRdb reprocessed the 5' RACE reads with MiXCR, giving one entry per CDR3 protein. The table has roughly 80,000 distinct CDR3 sequences, around a quarter seen once. The sequenced sample consisted of PBMCs or a T cell subset sorted from them (not recorded which). The clonotype comes from a man younger than 30 who had mild COVID-19 (a few samples of this study predate the infection). Cell type and time point are not known. This rearrangement joins TRBV10-3 to TRBJ2-7, with 10 bases lining up with TRBD2. This CDR3 is CAISELAGAAYEQYF. Here the CDR3 DNA reads TGTGCCATCAGTGAGCTAGCGGGGGCTGCCTACGAGCAGTACTTC.